Sequencing of this T cell receptor beta chain was carried out in a study of blood T cell repertoires in COVID-19. The authors' processing: Estimated nucleated cell counts came from reference gene primer amplification. Assay: immunoSEQ multiplex PCR; the TCRdb copy retains only in-frame clones and omits some. V and J calls and clone size are copied from that table; D and trimming were computed from the DNA. The sample includes roughly 170,000 clones, under 85% of them seen just once. Germline V gene sequence: CDR1 LNHDA, CDR2 SQIVND (reference sequence). The CDR3 length is 14 residues. Between the trimmed V and J ends, which lost 4 bases and 2 bases, there was a span of 9 bases.

Material for sequencing was peripheral blood. This sequence was found in a human donor in a cohort sampled during active COVID-19. The chain employs TRBV19 and TRBJ2-1; D gene unclear. Written as DNA, the CDR3 is TGTGCCAGTAGTACCCGTTCTACCTACAATGAGCAGTTCTTC. Amino acid sequence: CASSTRSTYNEQFF.